This entry lists 24 T cell receptor beta chains sequenced from one sample in a study of CD8+CD57+ T cells in acquired aplastic anemia. According to the study, genomic DNA was the template for TCR beta VDJ and CDR3 profiling. One entry per CDR3 protein results from TCRdb running MiXCR on the reads. The repertoire has 400,000 to 450,000 distinct CDR3 sequences, 65% to 80% of them found once; the top ten carry approximately 3.8%. Sequencing input: sorted CD4+, CD8+, or CD8+CD57+ T cells (not recorded which) from PBMCs. The receptors here all came from a human donor in good health, serving as a control.

The genes are TRBV20-1 and TRBJ2-1; TRBD2 agrees at 8 bases. V shed 0 bases, J shed 1 base, and the junction held 5 bases outside the gene matches. The CDR3 length is 16 residues. Germline CDR1 DFQATT, CDR2 SNEGSKA (reference sequence). The CDR3 DNA reads as TGCAGTGCTAGAGATTCCGGGACTAGTTCCTACAATGAGCAGTTCTTC. Its translation is CSARDSGTSSYNEQFF.

In the case of this clonotype: At one boundary the junction diverges from the germline segment, which might be a read error. The gene calls are TRBV2 and TRBJ2-1; TRBD1 matches 8 bases. This CDR3 comprises 14 residues. The germline V gene has CDR1 SNHLY and CDR2 FYNNEI. The CDR3 loop is CASSLDRAYNEQTF. DNA for the CDR3: TGTGCCAGCAGCTTGGACAGGGCCTACAATGAGCAGACCTTC.

The chain uses TRBV12-3 or TRBV12-4 and TRBJ1-4; D gene unclear. V was pared by 1 base and J by 0 bases, with 9 bases between. The CDR3 runs 16 residues. The CDR3 sequence is CASSLESSATNEKLFF. CDR3 DNA sequence: TGTGCCAGCAGTTTAGAATCGTCTGCAACTAATGAAAAACTGTTTTTT.

J is TRBJ2-6 and V is TRBV9; 10 nucleotides align to TRBD2. The junction had 14 bases not matched to a gene; V was cut back by 3 bases and J by 17 bases. The CDR3 runs to 15 residues. The germline CDR1 and CDR2 sequences are SGDLS and YYNGEE. The CDR3 is CASSGAGGDYGYMTF. The CDR3 nucleotides are TGTGCCAGCAGCGGAGCGGGGGGGGACTATGGCTACATGACTTTC.

This clonotype was recorded many times. The chain couples TRBV20-1 to TRBJ2-1; D is undetermined. Germline CDR1 reads DFQATT; CDR2 reads SNEGSKA (reference sequence). The CDR3 is 11 residues long. Deletions cut 1 base from V and 8 bases from J, with 6 bases between. CDR3 nucleotide sequence: TGCAGTGCTAGAGCGGGTTATGAGCAGTTCTTC. This encodes CSARAGYEQFF.

The V gene is TRBV5-1, the J gene TRBJ2-7; 8 nucleotides match TRBD1. The CDR3 is made up of 14 amino acids. The germline gives CDR1 SGHRS, CDR2 YFSETQ. Trimming cost V 7 bases and J 2 bases; bases outside gene matches: 8. In nucleotides, the CDR3 is TGCGCCAGCCAGTGGGGGACAGGCACCTACGAGCAGTACTTC. This codes for CASQWGTGTYEQYF.

This clonotype was detected many times. The chain uses TRBV5-1 and TRBJ2-5, with D unresolved. Trimming removed 0 bases at V and 5 bases at J, with 14 bases between. This CDR3 has 15 amino acids. CDR1 is SGHRS, CDR2 YFSETQ, per germline. The DNA of the CDR3 is TGCGCCAGCAGCTTGGATGACACGTCCGGTGAGACCCAGTACTTC. Translation: CASSLDDTSGETQYF.

CDR3 region: CASSIGEDSAYEQYF. The CDR3 region has the DNA TGTGCCAGCAGCATAGGCGAGGACTCAGCCTACGAGCAGTACTTC. The rearrangement joins TRBV11-2 to TRBJ2-7, with TRBD2 as a possible D gene (5 bases). CDR3 length equals 15 residues. Germline CDR1 and CDR2: SGHAT and FQNNGV. Between the trimmed V and J ends, which lost 5 bases and 2 bases, there was a span of 16 bases.

This clonotype was detected a few times. A read error may explain this, as a much larger clone is one base away. The V gene is TRBV10-3, the J gene TRBJ2-1; D perhaps matches TRBD1 (6 bases). The V gene's germline CDR1 is ENHRY and CDR2 SYGVKD. The CDR3 loop spans 15 amino acids. V shed 5 bases and J shed 7 bases, with 18 bases lying between them. The CDR3 sequence is CAISKVDRMANEQFF. DNA of the CDR3: TGTGCCATCAGTAAGGTGGACAGAATGGCAAATGAGCAGTTCTTC.

This clonotype has more than one count but fewer than ten. The chain carries TRBV25-1 and TRBJ1-4; D not certain. Trimming took off 4 bases at V and 6 bases at J, with 12 bases between the two ends. Germline V gene sequence: CDR1 MGHDK, CDR2 SYGVNS. This CDR3 has 14 residues. The CDR3 loop is CASSVRGNDEKLFF. The CDR3 DNA is TGTGCCAGCAGTGTCCGAGGGAATGATGAAAAACTGTTTTTT.

As for this clonotype: At one boundary the junction diverges from the germline segment, which might be a read error. The chain carries TRBV15 and TRBJ2-3; D is possibly TRBD1 (5 bases). The CDR3 has 12 amino acids. Germline CDR1 reads LNHNV; CDR2 reads YYDKDF (reference sequence). CDR3 amino acids: CATSRVGDTHDF. For the CDR3, the DNA is TGTGCCACCAGCAGAGTAGGGGATACGCATGATTTT.

The rearrangement uses TRBV19 and TRBJ2-7; D gene uncertain. The germline CDR1 and CDR2 sequences are LNHDA and SQIVND (reference sequence). CDR3 size: 13 residues. CDR3 nucleotides: TGTGCGAGTGCCCAGACTCTTACCTACGAGCAGTACTTC. Residues: CASAQTLTYEQYF. The full variable domain, its missing parts supplied by reference TRBV19 and TRBJ2-7, is DGGITQSPKYLFRKEGQNVTLSCEQNLNHDAMYWYRQDPGQGLRLIYYSQIVNDFQKGDIAEGYSVSREKKESFPLTVTSAQKNPTAFYLCASAQTLTYEQYFGPGTRLTVT.

The chain combines TRBV7-9 with TRBJ1-6; 11 bases are shared with TRBD1. This CDR3 has 15 amino acids. CDR1 SEHNR and CDR2 FQNEAQ come from the germline V gene (reference sequence). Germline trimming cut 4 bases from V and 7 bases from J; bases unmatched to any gene: 3. The CDR3 sequence: CASSSGDRGNSPLHF. The CDR3, as DNA: TGTGCCAGCAGCTCTGGGGACAGGGGGAATTCACCCCTCCACTTT.

Turning to this clonotype: This is likely a read error, given that the CDR3 carries no conserved phenylalanine or tryptophan at its end. It is unclear where the CDR3 begins or ends on the DNA, so no DNA is shown, and the CDR3 is as TCRdb lists it. The chain's CDR3 is CASSADTHSQPQQFC. The chain carries TRBV2 and TRBJ2-1; the table names TRBD1, a call not compared with the DNA. The CDR3 spans 15 residues, counting both ends. Germline CDR1 and CDR2: SNHLY and FYNNEI.

This chain uses TRBV12-3 or TRBV12-4 with TRBJ2-3; D call uncertain. There are 13 residues in the CDR3. V lost 6 bases and J lost 5, with 12 bases in between. DNA for the CDR3: TGTGCCAGCAGCCCTGACCCAGTAGATACGCAGTATTTT. Translation gives CASSPDPVDTQYF.

In regard to this clonotype: One end of the junction varies from germline; a read error may be responsible. The genes are TRBV7-6 and TRBJ1-5; no firm D call. CDR1 and CDR2 (germline): SGHVS, FNYEAQ. The CDR3 loop spans 13 amino acids. CDR3 coding DNA: TGTGCCAGCAGCCAAGAGACGGTGAACACCGAAGCTTTC. Protein: CASSQETVNTEAF.

This clonotype was counted many times. V and J are TRBV6-5 and TRBJ2-7; 7 bases agree with TRBD1. Losses at the gene ends were 6 bases for V and 0 bases for J; bases not matched to a gene: 5. CDR1 is MNHEY, CDR2 SVGAGI, per germline. This CDR3 spans 14 amino acids. CDR3 residues: CASSRTGVSYEQYF. CDR3 DNA: TGTGCCAGCAGCCGGACAGGAGTCTCCTACGAGCAGTACTTC.

CDR3 residues: CVTATTVFNEQFF. The CDR3 DNA is TGTGTCACCGCTACGACAGTCTTCAATGAGCAGTTCTTC. V usage is TRBV2 and J usage is TRBJ2-1, with a possible D match to TRBD1 (5 bases). This CDR3 is 13 amino acids long. In germline, CDR1 is SNHLY, CDR2 FYNNEI.

The rearrangement uses TRBV9 and TRBJ2-7; possible D gene TRBD1, 5 bases. The CDR3 loop spans 14 amino acids. The germline V gene encodes CDR1 SGDLS and CDR2 YYNGEE. V was trimmed by 5 bases and J by 8 bases, leaving 20 bases between them. CDR3 residues: CASSPLPTENQQYF. CDR3 nucleotide sequence: TGTGCCAGCAGTCCTCTACCGACAGAGAACCAGCAGTACTTC.

This chain uses TRBV10-1 with TRBJ2-3; TRBD2 matches 7 bases. Germline CDR1 and CDR2: WNHNN and SYGVQD (reference sequence). V lost 0 bases to trimming and J lost 14 bases; unmatched junction nucleotides: 11. The CDR3 contains 14 residues. CDR3: CASSESRNRASGYF. The DNA for the CDR3 is TGCGCCAGCAGTGAGTCACGTAATAGGGCTAGCGGGTATTTT.

This clonotype has only a few counts. The chain is built from TRBV10-3 and TRBJ2-1; 13 positions match TRBD2. This CDR3 has 16 residues. Germline V gene sequence: CDR1 ENHRY, CDR2 SYGVKD. The V and J ends lost 7 bases and 7 bases, in that order; junction bases with no gene match: 10. The CDR3 reads CAITSTSGGPSNEQFF. Written as DNA, the CDR3 is TGTGCCATCACCTCGACTAGCGGGGGGCCCTCGAATGAGCAGTTCTTC.

The chain recombines TRBV4-3 with TRBJ1-3; D is unresolved. Per the germline V gene, CDR1 is LGHNA and CDR2 is YSLEER. Trimming cost V 6 bases and J 1 base, with 16 bases left between them. The CDR3 consists of 16 residues. The CDR3 here is CASSGVGPGSGNTIYF. The CDR3 nucleotides read TGCGCCAGCAGTGGTGTTGGGCCAGGATCTGGAAACACCATATATTTT.

This chain uses TRBV10-1 with TRBJ2-2; D remains ambiguous. Germline assignment: CDR1 WNHNN and CDR2 SYGVQD (reference sequence). Trimming left V 0 bases short and J 6 bases short, with 8 bases between. The CDR3 covers 14 residues. The chain's CDR3 is CASSESVEPGELFF. The CDR3 DNA reads as TGCGCCAGCAGTGAGTCTGTGGAGCCCGGGGAGCTGTTTTTT.

Comment on this clonotype: The junction and the germline gene differ at one end; a read error may be behind it. The CDR3 bases are TGTGCCAGCAGCCGACGAGAGCCTAATTCACCCGTCCACTTT. The encoded protein is CASSRREPNSPVHF. The chain carries TRBV7-9 and TRBJ1-6, with D hard to call. The CDR3 is 14 residues long. Germline V lookup: CDR1 SEHNR, CDR2 FQNEAQ (reference sequence).